The 25 T cell receptor beta chains presented below share a single source sample, sequenced in a study of Graves' ophthalmopathy and Graves' hyperthyroidism listed by TCRdb under 2018. These reads were obtained on an Illumina HiSeq 2000. For repertoire sequencing, TCR beta CDR3 regions were amplified from RNA transcripts. The first round of RT-PCR was done with HTBI primers and the Qiagen OneStep RT-PCR kit, and was followed by a second round of multiplex PCR, then size selection and purification. The public sequencing data were trimmed at Q25 with fastp and processed into clonotypes with MiXCR by TCRdb, which kept only in-frame beta chains. Each CDR3 protein appears once, grouped with its most common genes and DNA. Present in this sample are 600,000 to 700,000 distinct CDR3 sequences, about 38% of which were seen just once. 2.5% to 3.5% of the sample goes to the ten largest clones. Sequenced sample: peripheral blood. The receptors were gathered from an adult man with Graves' ophthalmopathy.

This clonotype was observed many times. The CDR3 reads CASSLYLEQYF. The DNA of the CDR3 is TGTGCCAGCAGCTTATACCTCGAGCAGTACTTC. V gene TRBV11-2 combines with J gene TRBJ2-7; D unclear. Germline-derived CDR1 and CDR2 are SGHAT and FQNNGV. Trimming shortened V by 2 bases and J by 6 bases, and 5 bases separated the two germline ends. The CDR3 has 11 residues.

The chain links TRBV6-6 to TRBJ1-2; the D gene is possibly TRBD1 (6 bases). CDR3 length equals 15 residues. With 5 bases removed from V and 4 bases from J, the gap between germline ends came to 17 bases. CDR1 is MNHNY, CDR2 SVGAGI, per germline (reference sequence). Here the CDR3 reads CASSEGGGVGYGYTF. CDR3 bases: TGTGCCAGCAGTGAAGGGGGGGGGGTAGGCTATGGCTACACCTTC.

Concerning this clonotype itself: Relative to the germline gene, one junction end is altered; a read error may explain this. This chain joins TRBV7-7 and TRBJ2-5, with D perhaps TRBD2 (6 bases). CDR1 and CDR2 from the germline V gene are SSHAT and FNYEAQ (reference sequence). This CDR3 has 13 amino acids. CDR3 sequence reads: CASTGGVQETQYF. The DNA for the CDR3 is TGTGCTAGCACGGGCGGGGTACAAGAGACCCAGTACTTC.

The chain recombines TRBV7-2 with TRBJ2-5; 8 nucleotides line up with TRBD1. From germline, CDR1 is SGHTA and CDR2 FQGNSA. CDR3 length: 14 residues. The J segment lost 5 bases and the V segment lost 3 bases, leaving 5 bases of the junction unmatched. CDR3 sequence: CASSLTGVPETQYF. In DNA form, the CDR3 reads TGTGCCAGCAGCTTGACAGGGGTCCCTGAGACCCAGTACTTC.

This clonotype has a count of ten or more. The chain has TRBV5-6 and TRBJ1-2; 9 nucleotides align to TRBD1. The germline CDR1 and CDR2 sequences are SGHDT and YYEEEE. CDR3 size: 17 residues. V dropped 2 bases and J dropped 7; count of bases not matched to a gene: 15. The CDR3: CASSFRRGGQGSFGYTF. CDR3 in DNA: TGTGCCAGCAGCTTTCGTCGAGGGGGACAGGGTTCTTTTGGCTACACCTTC.

This clonotype has ten or more counts. This sequence joins TRBV10-3 and TRBJ2-7; D remains unclear. This CDR3 has 14 amino acids. Per germline, CDR1 ENHRY and CDR2 SYGVKD. The V end was cut by 10 bases, the J end by 0 bases, with 16 bases between. The CDR3 protein is CASSRADASYEQYF. CDR3 nucleotide sequence: TGTGCCAGCAGCCGCGCGGACGCCTCCTACGAGCAGTACTTC.

A word on this clonotype: Possible read error: a much larger clone is one base away. The gene calls are TRBV7-9 and TRBJ2-7; D is uncertain. This CDR3 has 15 amino acids. Germline-derived CDR1 and CDR2 are SEHNR and FQNEAQ (reference sequence). CDR3 residues: CASSLILDPTYERYF. In DNA form, the CDR3 reads TGTGCCAGCAGCTTAATACTTGACCCCACCTACGAGCGGTACTTC.

On this clonotype itself: A read error may be the cause here, since a much bigger clone is one base away. The chain has TRBV11-2 and TRBJ2-5, with D perhaps TRBD2 (6 bases). The V gene's germline CDR1 is SGHAT and CDR2 FQNNGV. The CDR3 totals 15 residues. This chain's CDR3 is CANSLVLGGGETQYF. The CDR3 DNA follows: TGTGCCAACAGCTTAGTGTTAGGTGGAGGGGAGACCCAGTACTTC.

A word on this clonotype: Without the conserved terminal phenylalanine or tryptophan, this CDR3 likely stems from a read error. The limits of the CDR3 on the DNA are not certain, so only TCRdb's listed CDR3 is given. The V and J genes are TRBV2 and TRBJ1-3; no check of the table's D call, TRBD1, against the DNA was made. The CDR3 extends over 8 residues, inclusive of both ends. Germline V gives CDR1 SNHLY, CDR2 FYNNEI. The CDR3 reads CASISVWG.

This clonotype was observed at least ten times. The chain employs TRBV7-2 and TRBJ2-5, with 10 bases matching TRBD2. The CDR3 runs to 15 residues. Germline trimming cut 1 base from V and 4 bases from J; bases unmatched to any gene: 3. The germline gives CDR1 SGHTA, CDR2 FQGNSA. CDR3 nucleotides: TGTGCCAGCAGCTTAGGGATAGCGGGGGGAGAGACCCAGTACTTC. Its translation is CASSLGIAGGETQYF.

In the case of this clonotype: A much more abundant neighbour one base away suggests this may be a read error. This chain joins TRBV2 and TRBJ2-2, with D unresolved. The germline V gene encodes CDR1 SNHLY and CDR2 FYNNEI. The CDR3 sequence is 16 residues long. CDR3 amino acids: CVSSEGQWISTGELFF. CDR3 DNA: TGTGTCAGCAGTGAAGGGCAATGGATTTCCACCGGGGAGCTGTTTTTT.

This chain connects TRBV5-1 to TRBJ2-5, with 8 nucleotides matching TRBD1. Looked up from germline, CDR1 is SGHRS and CDR2 is YFSETQ. The CDR3 has 16 amino acids. V shed 0 bases and J 2 bases; nucleotides not matched to a gene: 6. For the CDR3, the DNA is TGCGCCAGCAGCTTGGCCGGAGGACAGGGTCAAGAGACCCAGTACTTC. Protein product: CASSLAGGQGQETQYF.

In this sample, this clonotype turned up many times. The rearrangement joins TRBV6-6 to TRBJ1-2; D is possibly TRBD1 (6 bases). Germline V gives CDR1 MNHNY, CDR2 SVGAGI (reference sequence). V shed 5 bases and J shed 8 bases, with 24 bases lying between them. The CDR3 sequence is 16 residues long. CDR3 nucleotides: TGTGCCAGCAGTGAATTTAGTGTACGAGGGGGACAAGGCTACACCTTC. This sequence encodes CASSEFSVRGGQGYTF.

The chain links TRBV30 to TRBJ1-3; D is unresolved. The CDR3 consists of 13 residues. CDR1 is GTSNPN, CDR2 SVGIG, per germline (reference sequence). The V and J ends lost 5 bases and 0 bases respectively, with 8 bases between them. The CDR3 DNA reads TGTGCCTGGGTCACAGACTCTGGAAACACCATATATTTT. Protein: CAWVTDSGNTIYF.

The rearrangement joins TRBV29-1 to TRBJ2-2, with 8 bases identical to TRBD1. Germline CDR1 and CDR2: SQVTM and ANQGSEA. J was trimmed by 1 base and V by 6 bases; bases with no gene match: 4. This CDR3 is built from 14 residues. CDR3 nucleotide sequence: TGCAGCGTATCACAGGGGGAGAACACCGGGGAGCTGTTTTTT. It specifies CSVSQGENTGELFF.

This clonotype was seen a single time. The CDR3 end shows no conserved phenylalanine or tryptophan, and so a read error is likely. No DNA is shown, since the ends of the CDR3 on it are uncertain; the CDR3 is the one TCRdb lists. The gene calls are TRBV7-6 and TRBJ2-6. Germline V gene sequence: CDR1 SGHVS, CDR2 FNYEAQ. The CDR3 is made up of 9 amino acids, end residues included. The chain's CDR3 is CASSLYSLQ.

Comments on this clonotype: A clone one base away is much larger, so this may be a read error. The chain is built from TRBV20-1 and TRBJ2-7, with 9 bases identical to TRBD2. Trimming took 4 bases from V and 0 from J; bases not matched to a gene: 1. Germline V gene lookup returns CDR1 DFQATT and CDR2 SNEGSKA (reference sequence). The CDR3 has 13 residues. CDR3 amino acids: CSAIAGASYEQYF. The CDR3 DNA reads as TGCAGTGCTATAGCGGGAGCCTCCTACGAGCAGTACTTC.

The chain is built from TRBV10-3 and TRBJ2-5; TRBD2 aligns across 16 bases. V lost 2 bases, J lost 5 bases, and 8 bases stayed unmatched. The CDR3 has 18 amino acids. Germline V gene sequence: CDR1 ENHRY, CDR2 SYGVKD. The CDR3 nucleotides read TGTGCCATCAGTGAGGGGGGGACTAGCGGGAGGGCCCATGAGACCCAGTACTTC. It is translated as CAISEGGTSGRAHETQYF.

This clonotype has ten or more counts. The chain has TRBV24-1 and TRBJ1-1; D is uncertain. The germline gives CDR1 KGHDR, CDR2 SFDVKD. V lost 4 bases and J 4 bases, leaving 9 bases between the germline ends. This CDR3 spans 13 amino acids. The CDR3 here is CATSESSRTEAFF. The CDR3 bases are TGTGCCACCAGTGAATCCTCGCGCACTGAAGCTTTCTTT.

Note on this clonotype: As the CDR3 is not closed by the conserved phenylalanine or tryptophan, this likely results from a read error. The V call is TRBV19, the J call TRBJ2-7; D is possibly TRBD1 (5 bases). CDR1 and CDR2 (germline): LNHDA, SQIVND (reference sequence). This CDR3 is 11 amino acids long. Deletions cut 9 bases from V and 0 bases from J, with 6 bases between. The CDR3 region has the DNA TGTGCCAGAGACAGCTCCTACGAGCAGTACTCC. This encodes CARDSSYEQYS.

This clonotype has more than one count but fewer than ten. The genes are TRBV2 and TRBJ2-6; 9 positions match TRBD2. The CDR3 is 17 residues long. J lost 2 bases, V lost 6 bases, and 8 bases had no gene match. CDR1 is SNHLY, CDR2 FYNNEI, per germline. The CDR3 nucleotides are TGTGCCAGCAGCGTAGGCTTAGCGGGGGCTGGGGCCAACGTCCTGACTTTC. Protein sequence: CASSVGLAGAGANVLTF.

Ten or more counts support this clonotype. V usage is TRBV9 and J usage is TRBJ1-2; D uncertain. The germline V gene has CDR1 SGDLS and CDR2 YYNGEE. The CDR3 runs to 13 residues. Deletions cut 0 bases from V and 3 bases from J, with 6 bases between. The CDR3 DNA reads as TGTGCCAGCAGCGTAGGGATAGACTATGGCTACACCTTC. This sequence encodes CASSVGIDYGYTF.

With regard to this clonotype: A single base separates this from a much larger clone, so it may be a read error. The rearrangement uses TRBV10-3 and TRBJ2-7; 7 bases align to TRBD1. This CDR3 spans 12 amino acids. Losses at the gene ends were 10 bases for V and 1 base for J; bases not matched to a gene: 4. Germline V gene data show CDR1 as ENHRY and CDR2 as SYGVKD. The CDR3 coding sequence is TGTGCCAGCGTGGGACAGTCCTACGAGCAGTACTTC. This gives the protein CASVGQSYEQYF.

Many counts were recorded for this clonotype. The CDR3 is CASSALAEQYF. DNA for the CDR3: TGTGCCAGCAGCGCCCTCGCCGAGCAGTACTTC. The gene calls are TRBV25-1 and TRBJ2-7; D remains unclear. CDR3 size: 11 residues. CDR1 and CDR2 (germline): MGHDK, SYGVNS. Trimming took off 6 bases at V and 6 bases at J, with 9 bases between the two ends.

Concerning this clonotype: A much larger clone differs by one base, so this may be a read error. The chain uses TRBV7-6 and TRBJ2-7, with D perhaps TRBD2 (5 bases). Germline CDR1 is SGHVS and CDR2 is FNYEAQ. The CDR3 length is 14 residues. CDR3: CASSDERTGYERYF. In DNA form, the CDR3 reads TGTGCCAGCAGCGACGAACGGACTGGCTACGAGCGGTACTTC.